The TCR beta chain under discussion was sequenced for a study of T cell repertoires in cytomegalovirus infection. The wider study: Carrying CMV and the relevant HLA type showed in public TCR beta signatures.

One entry per CDR3 protein, called by TCRdb with MiXCR from the reads. This table holds roughly 600,000 distinct CDR3 sequences, approximately 25% found once. The CDR3 covers 19 residues. Germline-derived CDR1 and CDR2 are SGHDN and FVKESK. This clonotype was seen only once. Antigen: not known. One junction end disagrees with the germline gene, perhaps due to a read error. Study results and caveats: In two of eight donors, the top clonotype was HLA-C-restricted CMV-specific. CMV carriers having the relevant HLA were flagged by cumulative public TCR beta family frequency.

This chain joins TRBV14 and TRBJ1-2; D is unresolved. Sequenced material: CD8+ T cells from PBMCs. This sequence was found in a human donor in good health (CMV status not recorded). Some clones in this sample may be carry-over from other donors' samples. The CDR3: CASNQIPLSVRATNYGYTF. The CDR3 DNA reads TGTGCCAGCAACCAAATACCCCTAAGCGTGAGGGCCACTAACTATGGCTACACCTTC. The variable domain in full, with the rest retrieved from reference TRBV14 and TRBJ1-2, is EAGVTQFPSHSVIEKGQTVTLRCDPISGHDNLYWYRRVMGKEIKFLLHFVKESKQDESGMPNNRFLAERTGGTYSTLKVQPAELEDSGVYFCASNQIPLSVRATNYGYTFGSGTRLTVV.